These 15 T cell receptor beta chains share one sample of origin, sequenced in a study of shared clonotypes between healthy human individuals. CD45RO-negative CD8 cells positively selected for CCR7 made up the naive population, which excluded terminally differentiated effector memory CD45RA+ cells. The protocol was immunoSEQ multiplex PCR, while the TCRdb copy is restricted to in-frame clones and leaves out a portion. The sample comprises 1.5 million to 2.5 million clones, approximately 94% of which are singletons, and 0.9% to 1.5% rests with the top ten. Sequenced input: naive CD8+ T cells sorted from blood. The receptors come from a man between 18 and 29 years old in good health.

As for this clone: Other DNA sequences in the sample encode the same CDR3. V usage is TRBV5-4 and J usage is TRBJ1-2, with a weak D call TRBD1 (5 bases). V was trimmed by 1 base and J by 4 bases, leaving 11 bases between them. Germline V gene data show CDR1 as SGHNT and CDR2 as YYREEE (reference sequence). The CDR3 runs 14 residues. CDR3 residues: CASSLQGSGYGYTF. In nucleotides, the CDR3 is TGTGCCAGCAGCTTGCAGGGCAGCGGCTATGGCTACACCTTC.

In the case of this clone: Other DNA sequences in the same sample also yield this CDR3. This chain links TRBV6-5 with TRBJ1-1, with 8 bases fitting TRBD1. The length of the CDR3 is 12 residues. The ends lost 5 bases at V and 7 bases at J; junction bases unmatched: 3. Germline CDR1 is MNHEY and CDR2 is SVGAGI. CDR3 nucleotides: TGTGCCAGCAGTCCTACAGGGGGTGAAGCTTTCTTT. Translation gives CASSPTGGEAFF.

This clone was seen only once. In the same sample, other DNA sequences code for this CDR3. V and J are TRBV30 and TRBJ2-1, with TRBD2 identical over 10 bases. There are 14 residues in the CDR3. Trimming cost V 2 bases and J 2 bases; bases outside gene matches: 0. The germline CDR1 and CDR2 sequences are GTSNPN and SVGIG (reference sequence). DNA of the CDR3: TGTGCCTGGAGTCTAGCGGGGGCCTACAATGAGCAGTTCTTC. This gives the protein CAWSLAGAYNEQFF.

V and J are TRBV9 and TRBJ2-7; possible D gene TRBD2, 6 bases. The germline V gene has CDR1 SGDLS and CDR2 YYNGEE. With 0 bases removed from V and 4 bases from J, the gap between germline ends came to 14 bases. This CDR3 is 15 amino acids long. The CDR3 reads CASSVASGVFYEQYF. DNA for the CDR3: TGTGCCAGCAGCGTAGCGTCGGGAGTCTTTTACGAGCAGTACTTC.

This clone was seen only once. The J gene is TRBJ2-2, the V gene TRBV6-1, with a weak D call TRBD1 (6 bases). Trimming stripped 3 bases from V and 5 bases from J, with 10 bases between. CDR3 length equals 14 residues. Germline CDR1 reads MNHNS; CDR2 reads SASEGT. DNA of the CDR3: TGTGCCAGCAGTGACTTCACAGGGACCGGGGAGCTGTTTTTT. Encoded protein: CASSDFTGTGELFF.

Of note for this clone: The sample has other DNA sequences that encode this CDR3 too. The chain has TRBV28 and TRBJ2-2; a weak D match, TRBD1 (5 bases). CDR1 MDHEN and CDR2 SYDVKM come from the germline V gene. This CDR3 spans 13 amino acids. V lost 6 bases, J lost 5 bases, and 10 bases lay in between. CDR3 in DNA: TGTGCCAGCAGCCCCACAGGTACCGGGGAGCTGTTTTTT. It codes for CASSPTGTGELFF.

This rearrangement joins TRBV27 to TRBJ1-1; the match to TRBD1 covers 9 bases. This CDR3 comprises 13 residues. Trimming took 3 bases from V and 5 from J; bases not matched to a gene: 1. CDR1 and CDR2 (germline): MNHEY, SMNVEV (reference sequence). The CDR3 sequence is CASSFGTGTEAFF. The CDR3 DNA reads as TGTGCCAGCAGTTTTGGGACAGGGACTGAAGCTTTCTTT.

This chain uses TRBV7-3 with TRBJ2-7; either TRBD1 or TRBD2 may supply D (5 bases each). The CDR3 loop spans 12 amino acids. Trimming removed 5 bases at V and 9 bases at J, with 14 bases between. CDR1 is SGHTA, CDR2 FQGTGA, per germline. Here the CDR3 reads CASSTGLQWQYF. The CDR3 DNA reads TGTGCCAGCAGCACAGGACTCCAGTGGCAGTACTTC.

About this clone itself: This specimen includes other DNA sequences encoding the same CDR3. The V gene is TRBV4-1, the J gene TRBJ2-7, with D perhaps matching TRBD1 (5 bases). Germline V CDR1 and CDR2: MGHRA, YSYEKL. V lost 4 bases to trimming and J lost 3 bases, with 7 bases between them. The CDR3 totals 12 residues. The CDR3 is CASSPQGYEQYF. CDR3 sequence (DNA): TGCGCCAGCAGCCCGCAGGGCTACGAGCAGTACTTC.

The chain carries TRBV5-4 and TRBJ2-2; TRBD1 might be the D (6 bases). Trimming removed 2 bases at V and 4 bases at J, with 15 bases between. The CDR3 totals 16 residues. Germline V lookup: CDR1 SGHNT, CDR2 YYREEE (reference sequence). The CDR3 bases are TGTGCCAGCAGCTTTAGCCCAGGGGAAACCACCGGGGAGCTGTTTTTT. This encodes CASSFSPGETTGELFF.

The rearrangement joins TRBV19 to TRBJ1-5; 7 positions match TRBD1. The germline V gene has CDR1 LNHDA and CDR2 SQIVND (reference sequence). The length of the CDR3 is 15 residues. V lost 4 bases to trimming and J lost 5 bases; unmatched junction nucleotides: 8. The chain's CDR3 is CASSRPTGYDQPQHF. DNA of the CDR3: TGTGCCAGTAGTAGACCGACAGGGTACGATCAGCCCCAGCATTTT.

This chain links TRBV10-1 with TRBJ2-1; perhaps TRBD2 as D (6 bases). V lost 2 bases, J lost 7 bases, and 18 bases lay in between. The CDR3 is 16 residues long. From germline, CDR1 is WNHNN and CDR2 SYGVQD (reference sequence). This chain's CDR3 is CASSEVGGVGRNEQFF. The CDR3 DNA follows: TGCGCCAGCAGTGAGGTGGGGGGTGTAGGGAGAAATGAGCAGTTCTTC.

The V and J genes are TRBV27 and TRBJ2-4; TRBD1 agrees at 8 bases. Germline assignment: CDR1 MNHEY and CDR2 SMNVEV (reference sequence). The J segment lost 6 bases and the V segment lost 5 bases, leaving 3 bases of the junction unmatched. This CDR3 is 13 amino acids long. The CDR3, as DNA: TGTGCCAGCAGTCCCGACAGGGGAAACATTCAGTACTTC. Translating it yields CASSPDRGNIQYF.

Only a few counts were recorded for this clone. CDR3 region: CAWSEGTDYYGYTF. The CDR3 region has the DNA TGTGCCTGGAGTGAAGGGACAGACTACTATGGCTACACCTTC. This chain joins TRBV30 and TRBJ1-2, with TRBD1 identical over 7 bases. Germline CDR1 reads GTSNPN; CDR2 reads SVGIG (reference sequence). Trimming took 1 base from V and 3 from J; bases not matched to a gene: 5. The CDR3 length is 14 residues.

The chain recombines TRBV12-5 with TRBJ1-2, with D perhaps TRBD1 (5 bases). The CDR3 sequence is 18 residues long. From germline, CDR1 is LGHNT and CDR2 FRNRAP. V lost 0 bases and J 2 bases, leaving 19 bases between the germline ends. The CDR3 loop reads CASGLVPYSTEVNYGYTF. CDR3 bases: TGTGCTAGTGGTTTGGTACCCTACTCGACAGAAGTCAACTATGGCTACACCTTC.